The 19 T cell receptor beta chains reported below all come from one sample, sequenced in a study of T and B cells in COVID-19 patients. From blood, roughly 220-550 ng of genomic DNA served as TRB template. BIOMED2 TRB-A/B primer pools were used in multiplex TRB PCR. TCRdb re-derived calls from the multiplex PCR reads in MiXCR, one entry per CDR3 protein. Among under 13,000 distinct CDR3 sequences, 30% were seen once, and the ten largest hold roughly an eighth. Sequencing used blood. The source is a human donor with active COVID-19.

By sample fraction, this clonotype is medium-sized. The rearrangement uses TRBV29-1 and TRBJ2-4; no reliable D call. CDR1 and CDR2 from the germline V gene are SQVTM and ANQGSEA. V lost 4 bases, J lost 11 bases, and 12 bases lay in between. This CDR3 contains 11 residues. Here the CDR3 DNA reads TGCAGCGTTGGTACAGCCCGCTTTCAGTACTTC. Amino acid sequence: CSVGTARFQYF.

This rearrangement joins TRBV24-1 to TRBJ2-1; D ambiguous. Germline V gene sequence: CDR1 KGHDR, CDR2 SFDVKD. The CDR3 covers 12 residues. Trimming removed 1 base at V and 7 bases at J, with 4 bases between. The CDR3 protein is CATSDFKNEQFF. As DNA, the CDR3 is TGTGCCACCAGTGATTTTAAAAATGAGCAGTTCTTC.

This clonotype showed up just a few times. The chain couples TRBV4-2 to TRBJ2-3, with 11 bases matching TRBD2. J lost 2 bases, V lost 4 bases, and 2 bases had no gene match. The CDR3 is 15 amino acids. Germline V CDR1 and CDR2: LGHNA, YNFKEQ. The CDR3 sequence: CASSLLAGATDTQYF. The CDR3 DNA follows: TGTGCCAGCAGCCTACTAGCGGGGGCCACAGATACGCAGTATTTT.

This clonotype was recorded a few times. A much larger clonotype is one base distant, so this may be a read error. This chain uses TRBV29-1 with TRBJ2-1, with 10 bases identical to TRBD1. CDR3 length: 14 amino acids. In germline, CDR1 is SQVTM, CDR2 ANQGSEA. Trimming removed 6 bases from V and 8 bases from J; junction bases left unmatched: 10. CDR3 nucleotides: TGCAGCGTCATCCGGGACAGGGGATACGATGAGCAGTTCTTC. Its protein product is CSVIRDRGYDEQFF.

This clonotype showed up just a few times. V and J are TRBV5-4 and TRBJ1-6, with D uncertain. Trimming shortened V by 4 bases and J by 0 bases, and 5 bases separated the two germline ends. The CDR3 is 14 residues long. Germline V gene lookup returns CDR1 SGHNT and CDR2 YYREEE (reference sequence). CDR3 protein: CASSPGSYNSPLHF. The CDR3, as DNA: TGTGCCAGCAGCCCCGGCTCCTATAATTCACCCCTCCACTTT.

A few counts support this clonotype. This rearrangement joins TRBV4-2 to TRBJ2-2; D is uncertain. Germline CDR1 LGHNA, CDR2 YNFKEQ. V was cut by 4 bases and J by 3 bases, with 18 bases left in between. The CDR3 has 17 residues. CDR3 nucleotide sequence: TGTGCCAGCAGCCCAACCACTGGACGGGCGGACACCGGGGAGCTGTTTTTT. As protein: CASSPTTGRADTGELFF.

This chain joins TRBV12-3 or TRBV12-4 and TRBJ1-6; no firm D call. V lost 1 base and J 7 bases, leaving 5 bases between the germline ends. CDR3 length: 13 amino acids. In nucleotides, the CDR3 is TGTGCCAGCAGTTTAGTTGAGAATTCACCCCTCCACTTT. This sequence encodes CASSLVENSPLHF.

V gene TRBV14 combines with J gene TRBJ2-3; D is ambiguous. This CDR3 is 10 amino acids long. Trimming pared 7 bases from V and 7 bases from J, leaving 6 bases between. In germline, CDR1 is SGHDN, CDR2 FVKESK. The CDR3 DNA reads as TGTGCCAGCATTCGGAATACGCAGTATTTT. It is translated as CASIRNTQYF.

The chain employs TRBV27 and TRBJ1-1, with no clear D. The CDR3 is made up of 14 amino acids. Germline CDR1 MNHEY, CDR2 SMNVEV (reference sequence). V gave up 3 bases and J gave up 5 bases, with 13 bases separating them. The CDR3, as DNA: TGTGCCAGCAGTTTTTTACAGCCGGGAACTGAAGCTTTCTTT. It yields the protein CASSFLQPGTEAFF.

CDR3 loop: CASSFYPSGGAETQYF. The CDR3, as DNA: TGTGCCAGCAGCTTTTACCCCAGCGGGGGGGCAGAGACCCAGTACTTC. The chain recombines TRBV11-1 with TRBJ2-5, with 10 positions matching TRBD2. The CDR3 has 16 residues. Looked up from germline, CDR1 is SGHAT and CDR2 is FQDESV (reference sequence). V lost 3 bases to trimming and J lost 4 bases; unmatched junction nucleotides: 8. The full variable domain, with the rest looked up from reference TRBV11-1 and TRBJ2-5, is EAEVAQSPRYKITEKSQAVAFWCDPISGHATLYWYRQILGQGPELLVQFQDESVVDDSQLPKDRFSAERLKGVDSTLKIQPAELGDSAMYLCASSFYPSGGAETQYFGPGTRLLVL.

The rearrangement joins TRBV13 to TRBJ1-2, with 7 bases lining up with TRBD1. The CDR3 is 13 residues long. CDR1 PRHDT and CDR2 FYEKMQ come from the germline V gene (reference sequence). The ends lost 5 bases at V and 6 bases at J; junction bases unmatched: 6. In DNA form, the CDR3 reads TGTGCCAGCAGCCTACAGGGGCCCAATGGCTACACCTTC. This sequence encodes CASSLQGPNGYTF.

The chain joins TRBV6-5 to TRBJ1-2; 7 nucleotides line up with TRBD1. CDR1 and CDR2 (germline): MNHEY, SVGAGI. CDR3 length equals 16 residues. Germline trimming cut 4 bases from V and 6 bases from J; bases unmatched to any gene: 14. For the CDR3, the DNA is TGTGCCAGCAGTTGGGGGACAGTTTCCCTCACGGATGGCTACACCTTC. Translating it yields CASSWGTVSLTDGYTF.

This clonotype qualifies as medium-sized. The chain has TRBV27 and TRBJ1-6; D is possibly TRBD1 (5 bases). Trimming took off 2 bases at V and 10 bases at J, with 12 bases between the two ends. Germline V gives CDR1 MNHEY, CDR2 SMNVEV (reference sequence). The CDR3 covers 14 residues. The CDR3 sequence is CASSLDRGYSPLHF. The CDR3 coding sequence is TGTGCCAGCAGTTTAGACCGGGGGTACTCACCCCTCCACTTT.

This clonotype was seen only a few times. The gene calls are TRBV5-1 and TRBJ2-2, with 8 bases lining up with TRBD2. Germline CDR1 SGHRS, CDR2 YFSETQ. V trimming: 4 bases; J trimming: 4 bases; junction bases outside the gene matches: 6. The CDR3 has 15 residues. The CDR3: CASSATSGPTGELFF. The CDR3 DNA reads as TGCGCCAGCAGCGCCACTAGCGGACCCACCGGGGAGCTGTTTTTT. Combining the CDR3 with reference TRBV5-1 and TRBJ2-2 gives the whole variable domain KAGVTQTPRYLIKTRGQQVTLSCSPISGHRSVSWYQQTPGQGLQFLFEYFSETQRNKGNFPGRFSGRQFSNSRSEMNVSTLELGDSALYLCASSATSGPTGELFFGEGSRLTVL.

CDR3 region: CASSLRGGVDNTQYF. CDR3 in DNA: TGTGCCAGCAGCTTAAGGGGGGGGGTGGACAATACGCAGTATTTT. The chain employs TRBV11-1 and TRBJ2-3; tentatively, D is TRBD2 (7 bases). There are 15 residues in the CDR3. In germline, CDR1 is SGHAT, CDR2 FQDESV (reference sequence). V lost 2 bases and J 7 bases, leaving 16 bases between the germline ends.

The rearrangement joins TRBV6-2 or TRBV6-3 to TRBJ2-3; D is undetermined. The CDR3 loop spans 14 amino acids. Germline V gene data show CDR1 as MNHEY and CDR2 as SVGEGT. The V and J ends lost 2 bases and 1 base respectively, with 7 bases between them. CDR3 in amino acids: CASSYRIRTDTQYF. CDR3 in DNA: TGTGCCAGCAGTTACAGGATCCGCACAGATACGCAGTATTTT.

The CDR3 coding sequence is TGCAGTGCTCGAGGACAGGGAGGTTTCTACGAGCAGTACTTC. Residues: CSARGQGGFYEQYF. This chain links TRBV20-1 with TRBJ2-7; TRBD1 matches at 8 bases. The CDR3 totals 14 residues. Germline-derived CDR1 and CDR2 are DFQATT and SNEGSKA (reference sequence). Germline trimming cut 5 bases from V and 3 bases from J; bases unmatched to any gene: 9.

The CDR3 DNA is TGTGCCAGTAGTATTCCCCCGGCTTCTGGCTACACCTTC. This gives the protein CASSIPPASGYTF. V is TRBV19 and J is TRBJ1-2; D unresolved. The CDR3 is 13 residues long. Germline V CDR1 and CDR2: LNHDA, SQIVND (reference sequence). V lost 3 bases, J lost 7 bases, and 12 bases lay in between.

This clonotype has only a few counts. The V and J genes are TRBV18 and TRBJ1-4; D not resolved. Germline CDR1 KGHSH, CDR2 LQKENI. V dropped 0 bases and J dropped 5 bases, with 10 bases sitting between them. The CDR3 is 15 residues long. CDR3 sequence (DNA): TGTGCCAGCTCACCACCGGGAGGGAGAAATGAAAAACTGTTTTTT. Translation: CASSPPGGRNEKLFF.